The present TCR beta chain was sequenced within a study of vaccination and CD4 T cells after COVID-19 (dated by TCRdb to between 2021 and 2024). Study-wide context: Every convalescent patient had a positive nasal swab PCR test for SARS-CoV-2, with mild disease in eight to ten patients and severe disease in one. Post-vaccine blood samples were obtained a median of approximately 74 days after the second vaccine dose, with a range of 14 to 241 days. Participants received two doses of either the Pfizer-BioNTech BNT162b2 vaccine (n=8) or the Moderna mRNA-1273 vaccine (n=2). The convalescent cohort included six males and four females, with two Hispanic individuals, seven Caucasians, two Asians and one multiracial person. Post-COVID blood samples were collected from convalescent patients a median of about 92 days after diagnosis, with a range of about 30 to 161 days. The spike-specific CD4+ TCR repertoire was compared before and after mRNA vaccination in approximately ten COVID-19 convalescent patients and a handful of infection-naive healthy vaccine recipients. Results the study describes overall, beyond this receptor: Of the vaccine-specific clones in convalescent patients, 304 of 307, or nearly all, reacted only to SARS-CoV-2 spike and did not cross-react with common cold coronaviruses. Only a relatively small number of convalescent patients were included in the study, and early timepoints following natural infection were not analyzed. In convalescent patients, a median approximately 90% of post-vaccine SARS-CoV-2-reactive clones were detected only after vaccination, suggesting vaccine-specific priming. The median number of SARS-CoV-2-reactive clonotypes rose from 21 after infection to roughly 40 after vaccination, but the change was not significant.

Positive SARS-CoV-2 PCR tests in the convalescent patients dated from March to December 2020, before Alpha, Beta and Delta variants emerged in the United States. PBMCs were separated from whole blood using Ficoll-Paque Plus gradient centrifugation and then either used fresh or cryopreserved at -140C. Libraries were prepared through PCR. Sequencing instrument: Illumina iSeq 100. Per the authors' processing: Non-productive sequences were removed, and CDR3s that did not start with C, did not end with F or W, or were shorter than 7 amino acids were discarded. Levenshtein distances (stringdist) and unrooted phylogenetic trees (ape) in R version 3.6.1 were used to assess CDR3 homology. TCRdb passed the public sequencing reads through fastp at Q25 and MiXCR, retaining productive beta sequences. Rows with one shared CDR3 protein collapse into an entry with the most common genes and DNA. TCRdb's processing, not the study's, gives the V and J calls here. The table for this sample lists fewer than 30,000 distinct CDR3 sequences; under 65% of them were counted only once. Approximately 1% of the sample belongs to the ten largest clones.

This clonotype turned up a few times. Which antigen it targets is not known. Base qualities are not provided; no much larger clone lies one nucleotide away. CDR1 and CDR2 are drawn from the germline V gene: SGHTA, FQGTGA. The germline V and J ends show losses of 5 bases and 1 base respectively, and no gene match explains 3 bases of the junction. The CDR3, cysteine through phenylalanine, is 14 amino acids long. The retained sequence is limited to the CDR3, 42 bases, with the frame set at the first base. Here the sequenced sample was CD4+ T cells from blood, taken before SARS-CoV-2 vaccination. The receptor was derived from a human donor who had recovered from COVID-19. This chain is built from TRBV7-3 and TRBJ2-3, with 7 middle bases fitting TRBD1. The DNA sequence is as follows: TGTGCCAGCAGCATTACAGGGGGCACAGATACGCAGTATTTT. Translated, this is CASSITGGTDTQYF.